These T cell receptor beta chains were read from a single sample in a study of blood T cell repertoires in COVID-19. Sequenced by immunoSEQ multiplex PCR; TCRdb stores in-frame clones only, minus some. The profile shows about 70,000 clones, 90% of them singletons. The sample consisted of peripheral blood. The source is a human donor in a cohort sampled during active COVID-19. Each CDR3 is given without its conserved first and last residue.

V	J	CDR3
TRBV7-3	TRBJ1-5	ASSFRVGEAQH
TRBV19	TRBJ1-5	ASSTPRAPHSNQPQH
TRBV27	TRBJ2-7	ASSQPLDPLREQY
TRBV15	TRBJ1-5	ATSRVASGDQPQH
TRBV11-2	TRBJ2-7	ASSPGLASYEQY
TRBV19	TRBJ1-5	ASSKQGASSNQPQH
TRBV2	TRBJ2-1	ASRGLAGREQF
TRBV7-2	TRBJ2-1	ASSLGPTLAGSLNEQF
TRBV3-1/TRBV3-2	TRBJ1-1	ASSQATPGTGGQAF
TRBV28	TRBJ2-7	ASSALAGRSYEQY
TRBV5-4	TRBJ1-2	ASSLGGTYGYT
TRBV6-2/TRBV6-3	TRBJ2-2	ASSYADLRGELF
TRBV19	TRBJ1-1	ASQVGTEAF
TRBV18	TRBJ1-4	ASSPENSEKLF
TRBV6-2/TRBV6-3	TRBJ1-5	ASSYRQHSNQPQH
TRBV5-6	TRBJ1-1	ASSLLDREAF
TRBV29-1	TRBJ2-1	SVSGRAYNEQF
TRBV25-1	TRBJ2-2	ASGGRPGGELF
TRBV11-3	TRBJ2-1	ASSPGTSSIDEQF
TRBV7-9	TRBJ2-1	ASSLGFGRMNEQF
TRBV11-2	TRBJ2-7	ASSLGRYEQY
TRBV30	TRBJ1-1	AWSVAGRGTEAF
TRBV9	TRBJ2-5	ASSLRIGASETQY
TRBV9	TRBJ2-3	ASSVGGPTDTQY
TRBV27	TRBJ1-1	ASSLRGGEAF
TRBV5-1	TRBJ2-2	ASSFGTGATGELF
TRBV27	TRBJ1-2	ASRFSGQGARGGYT
TRBV7-9	TRBJ1-5	ASSPGVSNQPQH
TRBV28	TRBJ1-4	ASSSATNEKLF
TRBV9	TRBJ1-3	ASSVEQASSGNTIY
TRBV6-2/TRBV6-3	TRBJ2-7	ASSRIPGTSFAEQY
TRBV2	TRBJ2-1	ASSERAGGEQF
TRBV7-6	TRBJ2-7	ASSPGRPSGRVEQY
TRBV7-9	TRBJ2-1	ASSPRTGISYNEQF
TRBV19	TRBJ2-5	ASSTGTGYETQY
TRBV21-1	TRBJ2-7	ASSKARETSSPREQY
TRBV4-1	TRBJ2-7	ASSQETGTGTYEQY
TRBV27	TRBJ1-2	ASSFRGEDSYT
TRBV28	TRBJ2-7	ASSVVYSPEQY
TRBV3-1/TRBV3-2	TRBJ2-3	ASSQGTSGRIDTQY